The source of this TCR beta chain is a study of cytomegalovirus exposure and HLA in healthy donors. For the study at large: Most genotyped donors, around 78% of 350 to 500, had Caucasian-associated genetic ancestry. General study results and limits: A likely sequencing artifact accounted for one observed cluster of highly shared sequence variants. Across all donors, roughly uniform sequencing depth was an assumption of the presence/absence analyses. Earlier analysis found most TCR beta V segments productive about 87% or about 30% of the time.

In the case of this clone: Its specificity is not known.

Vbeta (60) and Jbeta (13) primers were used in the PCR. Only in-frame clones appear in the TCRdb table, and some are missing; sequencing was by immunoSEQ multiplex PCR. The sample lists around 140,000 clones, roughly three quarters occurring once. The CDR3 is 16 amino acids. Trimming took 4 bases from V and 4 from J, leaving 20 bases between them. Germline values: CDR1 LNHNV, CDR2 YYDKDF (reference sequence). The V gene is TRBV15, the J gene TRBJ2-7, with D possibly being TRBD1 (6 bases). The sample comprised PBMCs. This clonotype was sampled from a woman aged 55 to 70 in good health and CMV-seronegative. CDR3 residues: CATSKPGQFRIYEQYF. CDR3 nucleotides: TGTGCCACCAGCAAGCCTGGACAGTTTAGGATTTACGAGCAGTACTTC.